Listed below are T cell receptor beta chains from one sample, sequenced in a study of blood T cell repertoires in COVID-19. Profiled with immunoSEQ multiplex PCR; TCRdb holds only in-frame clones, not every one. The sample lists some 100,000 clones, approximately 80% occurring once. Sequencing was carried out using peripheral blood. Receptor source: a woman between 50 and 59 years old with acute or convalescent COVID-19. Each CDR3 is given with its conserved first and last residue. The D gene is left open where the match is weak. Clone size is stated in some rows and not others, as once, few, many or a class when expanded.

CASSVGSGGTYNEQFF TGTGCCAGCAGCGTAGGCAGCGGGGGGACCTACAATGAGCAGTTCTTC TRBJ2-1 TRBD2 TRBV9 NA
CASSTSGSSTDTQYF TGCGCCAGCAGTACTAGCGGGTCAAGCACAGATACGCAGTATTTT TRBJ2-3 TRBD2 TRBV5-1 NA
CASSLSGQNEKLFF TGCGCCAGCAGCTTGTCTGGGCAGAATGAAAAACTGTTTTTT TRBJ1-4 NA TRBV5-1 NA
CASSSPDRGGSNSPLHF TGTGCCAGCAGCTCACCCGACAGGGGGGGTTCTAATTCACCCCTCCACTTT TRBJ1-6 TRBD1 TRBV5-5 NA
CASSSPRQGDYGYTF TGCGCCAGTTCGTCCCCTAGACAGGGGGACTATGGCTACACCTTC TRBJ1-2 TRBD1 TRBV10-2 NA
CASSLVARGTGSPLHF TGTGCCAGCAGCTTAGTAGCCAGGGGGACAGGGTCACCCCTCCACTTT TRBJ1-6 TRBD1 TRBV7-2 NA
CASRLGLAGGNEQFF TGTGCCAGCAGATTGGGACTAGCGGGGGGGAATGAGCAGTTCTTC TRBJ2-1 TRBD2 TRBV6-6 few
CASSPGGSYEQYF TGTGCCAGCTCACCGGGGGGCTCCTACGAGCAGTACTTC TRBJ2-7 NA TRBV18 NA
CASSQGINEQFF TGTGCCAGCAGCCAGGGGATCAATGAGCAGTTCTTC TRBJ2-1 NA TRBV7-8 NA
CASSFGQLNEKLFF TGTGCCAGCAGTTTTGGACAGCTTAATGAAAAACTGTTTTTT TRBJ1-4 NA TRBV7-9 NA
CASSLDGGAEGYTF TGTGCCAGCAGCTTAGATGGGGGGGCCGAGGGCTACACCTTC TRBJ1-2 NA TRBV7-9 NA
CASSYSWPGQTGELFF TGTGCCAGCAGTTACTCGTGGCCAGGCCAAACCGGGGAGCTGTTTTTT TRBJ2-2 NA TRBV6-6 NA
CASSLYRDGYTF TGTGCCAGCTCGCTTTACAGAGATGGCTACACCTTC TRBJ1-2 NA TRBV18 NA
CASSYDGLQPQHF TGTGCCAGCAGTTACGATGGGCTACAGCCCCAGCATTTT TRBJ1-5 NA TRBV6-5 NA
CASIPPANGQGANQPQHF TGTGCCAGTATCCCGCCGGCGAATGGACAGGGGGCAAATCAGCCCCAGCATTTT TRBJ1-5 TRBD1 TRBV19 NA
CASSIDHGWANQPQHF TGTGCCAGTAGTATAGATCATGGGTGGGCCAATCAGCCCCAGCATTTT TRBJ1-5 NA TRBV19 NA
CASSPPSYSPLHF TGTGCCAGCAGTCCCCCGAGTTATTCACCCCTCCACTTT TRBJ1-6 NA TRBV28 NA